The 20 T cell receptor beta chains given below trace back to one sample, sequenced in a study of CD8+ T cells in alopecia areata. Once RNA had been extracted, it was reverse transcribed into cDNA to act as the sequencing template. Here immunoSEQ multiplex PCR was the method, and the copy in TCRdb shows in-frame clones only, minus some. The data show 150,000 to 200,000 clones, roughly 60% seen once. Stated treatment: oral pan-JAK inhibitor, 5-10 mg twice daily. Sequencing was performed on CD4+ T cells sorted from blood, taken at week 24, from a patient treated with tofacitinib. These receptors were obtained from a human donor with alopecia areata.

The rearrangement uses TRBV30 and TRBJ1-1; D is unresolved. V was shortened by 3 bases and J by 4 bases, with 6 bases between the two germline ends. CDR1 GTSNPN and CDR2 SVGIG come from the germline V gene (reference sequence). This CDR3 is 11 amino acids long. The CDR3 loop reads CAWSHGTEAFF. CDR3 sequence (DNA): TGTGCCTGGAGCCATGGCACTGAAGCTTTCTTT.

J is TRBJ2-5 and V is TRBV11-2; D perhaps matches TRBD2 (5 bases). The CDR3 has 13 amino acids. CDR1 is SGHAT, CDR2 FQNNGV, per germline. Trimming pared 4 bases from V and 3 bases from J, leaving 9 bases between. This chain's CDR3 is CASSSGLKETQYF. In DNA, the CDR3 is TGTGCCAGCAGCTCAGGACTTAAAGAGACCCAGTACTTC.

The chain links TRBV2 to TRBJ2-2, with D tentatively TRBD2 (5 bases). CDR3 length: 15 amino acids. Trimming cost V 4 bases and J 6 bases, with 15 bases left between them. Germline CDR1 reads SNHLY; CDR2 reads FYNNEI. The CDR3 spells CASSGESTGAGELFF. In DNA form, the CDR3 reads TGTGCCAGCAGTGGGGAGTCAACTGGGGCCGGGGAGCTGTTTTTT.

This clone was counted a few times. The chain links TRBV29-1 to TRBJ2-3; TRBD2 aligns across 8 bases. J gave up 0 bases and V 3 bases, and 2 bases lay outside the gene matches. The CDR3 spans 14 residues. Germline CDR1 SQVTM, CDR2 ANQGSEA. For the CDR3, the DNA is TGCAGCGTTGAGGAGCGGGGGAGCACAGATACGCAGTATTTT. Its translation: CSVEERGSTDTQYF.

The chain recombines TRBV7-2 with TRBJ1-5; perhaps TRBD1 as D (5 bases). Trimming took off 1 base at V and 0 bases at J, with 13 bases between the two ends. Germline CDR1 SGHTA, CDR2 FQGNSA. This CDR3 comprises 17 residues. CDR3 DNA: TGTGCCAGCAGCTTAGGACGGGACGCTTATAGCAATCAGCCCCAGCATTTT. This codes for CASSLGRDAYSNQPQHF. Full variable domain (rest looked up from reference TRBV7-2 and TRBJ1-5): GAGVSQSPSNKVTEKGKDVELRCDPISGHTALYWYRQSLGQGLEFLIYFQGNSAPDKSGLPSDRFSAERTGGSVSTLTIQRTQQEDSAVYLCASSLGRDAYSNQPQHFGDGTRLSIL.

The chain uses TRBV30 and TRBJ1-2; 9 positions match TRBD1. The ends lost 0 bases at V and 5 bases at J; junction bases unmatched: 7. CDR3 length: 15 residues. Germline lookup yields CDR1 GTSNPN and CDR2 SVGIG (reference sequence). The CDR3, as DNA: TGTGCCTGGAGTGTACGGGTACAGGGGGCTTATGGCTACACCTTC. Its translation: CAWSVRVQGAYGYTF.

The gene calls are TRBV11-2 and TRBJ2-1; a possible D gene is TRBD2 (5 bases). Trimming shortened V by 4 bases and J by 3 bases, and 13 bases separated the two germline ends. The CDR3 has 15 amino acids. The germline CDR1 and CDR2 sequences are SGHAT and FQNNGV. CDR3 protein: CASSSLRRVYNEQFF. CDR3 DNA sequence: TGTGCCAGCAGCTCCTTGAGGCGGGTCTACAATGAGCAGTTCTTC. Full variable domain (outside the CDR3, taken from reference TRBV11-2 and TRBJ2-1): EAGVAQSPRYKIIEKRQSVAFWCNPISGHATLYWYQQILGQGPKLLIQFQNNGVVDDSQLPKDRFSAERLKGVDSTLKIQPAKLEDSAVYLCASSSLRRVYNEQFFGPGTRLTVL.

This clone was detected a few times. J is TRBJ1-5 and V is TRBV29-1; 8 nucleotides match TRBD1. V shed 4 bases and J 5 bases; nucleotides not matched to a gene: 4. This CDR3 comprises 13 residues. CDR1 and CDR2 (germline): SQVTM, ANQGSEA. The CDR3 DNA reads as TGCAGCGTTGGGACAGGGCTTCATCAGCCCCAGCATTTT. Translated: CSVGTGLHQPQHF.

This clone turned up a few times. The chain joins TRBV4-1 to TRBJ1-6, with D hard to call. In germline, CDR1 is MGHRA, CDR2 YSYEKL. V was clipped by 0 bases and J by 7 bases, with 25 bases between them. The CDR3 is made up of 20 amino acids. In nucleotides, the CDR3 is TGCGCCAGCAGCCAAGATGGGGAGGGTCCTATGTCGGTAATGAATTCACCCCTCCACTTT. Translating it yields CASSQDGEGPMSVMNSPLHF.

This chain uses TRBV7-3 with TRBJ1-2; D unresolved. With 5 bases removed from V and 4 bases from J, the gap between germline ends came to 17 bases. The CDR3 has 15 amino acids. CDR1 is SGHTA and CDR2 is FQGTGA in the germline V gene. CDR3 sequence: CASSLSAGPLYGYTF. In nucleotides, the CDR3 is TGTGCCAGCAGCCTGTCTGCAGGTCCCCTCTATGGCTACACCTTC.

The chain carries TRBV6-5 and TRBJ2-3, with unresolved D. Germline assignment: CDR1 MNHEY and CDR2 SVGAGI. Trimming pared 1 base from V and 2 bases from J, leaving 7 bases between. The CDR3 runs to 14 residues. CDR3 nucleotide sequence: TGTGCCAGCAGTTACTTGGCAGCCACAGATACGCAGTATTTT. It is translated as CASSYLAATDTQYF.

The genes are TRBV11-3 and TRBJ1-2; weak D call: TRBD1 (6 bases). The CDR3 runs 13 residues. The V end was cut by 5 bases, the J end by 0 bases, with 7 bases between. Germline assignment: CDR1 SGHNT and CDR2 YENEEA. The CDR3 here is CASSRDTNYGYTF. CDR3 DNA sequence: TGTGCCAGCAGCCGGGACACTAACTATGGCTACACCTTC.

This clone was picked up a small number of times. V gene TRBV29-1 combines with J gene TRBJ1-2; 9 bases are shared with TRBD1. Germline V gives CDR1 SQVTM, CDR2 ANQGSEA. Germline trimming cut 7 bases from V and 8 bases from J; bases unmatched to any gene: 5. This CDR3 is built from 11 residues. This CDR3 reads CSAGTGTGYTF. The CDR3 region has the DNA TGCAGCGCCGGGACAGGGACCGGCTACACCTTC.

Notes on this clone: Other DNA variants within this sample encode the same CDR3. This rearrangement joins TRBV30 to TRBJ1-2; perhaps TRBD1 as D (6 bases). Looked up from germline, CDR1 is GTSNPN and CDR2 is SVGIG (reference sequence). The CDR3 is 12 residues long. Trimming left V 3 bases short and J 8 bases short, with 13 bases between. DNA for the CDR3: TGTGCCTGGAGCCAAACAGGGAACGGCTACACCTTC. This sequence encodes CAWSQTGNGYTF.

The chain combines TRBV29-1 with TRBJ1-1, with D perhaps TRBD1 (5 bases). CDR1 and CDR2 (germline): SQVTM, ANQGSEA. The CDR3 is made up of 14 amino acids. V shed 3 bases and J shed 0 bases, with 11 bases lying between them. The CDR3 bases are TGCAGCGTTGAGGGGCAGCGGATGAACACTGAAGCTTTCTTT. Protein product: CSVEGQRMNTEAFF.

CDR3 protein: CASSLPFEGAFF. For the CDR3, the DNA is TGTGCCAGCAGCCTCCCGTTCGAGGGGGCTTTCTTT. The chain uses TRBV7-2 and TRBJ1-1; tentatively, D is TRBD1 (5 bases). The CDR3 runs 12 residues. Germline V CDR1 and CDR2: SGHTA, FQGNSA. V lost 5 bases and J 11 bases, leaving 15 bases between the germline ends.

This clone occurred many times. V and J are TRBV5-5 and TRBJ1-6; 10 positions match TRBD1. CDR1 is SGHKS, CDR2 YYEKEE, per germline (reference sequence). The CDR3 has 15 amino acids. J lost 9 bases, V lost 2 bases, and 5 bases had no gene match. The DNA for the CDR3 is TGTGCCAGCAGCTTTCCGGGACAGGGGACTTCACCCCTCCACTTT. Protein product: CASSFPGQGTSPLHF.

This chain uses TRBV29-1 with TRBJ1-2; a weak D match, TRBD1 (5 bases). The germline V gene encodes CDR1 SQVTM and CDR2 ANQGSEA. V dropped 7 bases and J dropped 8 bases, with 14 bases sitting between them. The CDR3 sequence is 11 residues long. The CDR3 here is CSGGDVGGYTF. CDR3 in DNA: TGCAGCGGGGGGGATGTAGGCGGCTACACCTTC. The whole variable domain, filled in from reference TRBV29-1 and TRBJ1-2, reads SAVISQKPSRDICQRGTSLTIQCQVDSQVTMMFWYRQQPGQSLTLIATANQGSEATYESGFVIDKFPISRPNLTFSTLTVSNMSPEDSSIYLCSGGDVGGYTFGSGTRLTVV.

The CDR3 sequence is CSVEDRTDSFIDLNYGYTF. The CDR3 DNA follows: TGCAGCGTTGAAGATCGGACGGACAGTTTTATTGATCTTAACTATGGCTACACCTTC. The V call is TRBV29-1, the J call TRBJ1-2, with TRBD1 as a possible D gene (6 bases). CDR3 length: 19 amino acids. V lost 0 bases and J lost 1, with 24 bases in between. Germline V gene lookup returns CDR1 SQVTM and CDR2 ANQGSEA.

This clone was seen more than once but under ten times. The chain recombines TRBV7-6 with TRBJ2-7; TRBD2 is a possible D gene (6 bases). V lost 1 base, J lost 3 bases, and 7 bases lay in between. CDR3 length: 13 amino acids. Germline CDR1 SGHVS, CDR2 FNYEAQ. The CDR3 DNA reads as TGTGCCAGCAGCTTAGAGGGACTCTACGAGCAGTACTTC. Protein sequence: CASSLEGLYEQYF.